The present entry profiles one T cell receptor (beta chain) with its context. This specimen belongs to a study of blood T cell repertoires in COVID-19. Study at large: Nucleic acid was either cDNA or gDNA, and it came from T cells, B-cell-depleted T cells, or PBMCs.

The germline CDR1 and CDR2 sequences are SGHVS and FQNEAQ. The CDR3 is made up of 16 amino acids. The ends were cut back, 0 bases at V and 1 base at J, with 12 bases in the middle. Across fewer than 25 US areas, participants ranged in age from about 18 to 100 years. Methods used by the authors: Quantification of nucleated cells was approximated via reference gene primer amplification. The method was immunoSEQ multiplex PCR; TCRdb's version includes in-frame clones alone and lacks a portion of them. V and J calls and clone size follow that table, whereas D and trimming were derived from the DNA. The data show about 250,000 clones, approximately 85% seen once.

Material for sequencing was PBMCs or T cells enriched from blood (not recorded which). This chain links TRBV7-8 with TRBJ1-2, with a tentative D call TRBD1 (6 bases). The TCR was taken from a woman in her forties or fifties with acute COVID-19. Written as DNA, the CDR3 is TGTGCCAGCAGCTTAGCAACAGGGAGCTTTAACTATGGCTACACCTTC. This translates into CASSLATGSFNYGYTF.